These 17 T cell receptor beta chains were sequenced from one sample in a study of blood T cell repertoires in COVID-19. Clones were sequenced by immunoSEQ multiplex PCR, and TCRdb holds only the in-frame ones, with some missing. The sample shows around 330,000 clones, 75% to 90% of them seen only once. The sample was PBMCs or T cells enriched from blood (not recorded which). The receptors come from a man aged 55-75 years who had recovered from COVID-19.

The chain is built from TRBV7-3 and TRBJ2-1, with 7 nucleotides matching TRBD2. The CDR3 extends over 16 amino acids. V dropped 6 bases and J dropped 2; count of bases not matched to a gene: 10. Germline assignment: CDR1 SGHTA and CDR2 FQGTGA. The CDR3 DNA reads as TGTGCCAGCAGTCCTTCAGCGGGACTGACCTACAATGAGCAGTTCTTC. This sequence encodes CASSPSAGLTYNEQFF.

The V and J genes are TRBV6-5 and TRBJ2-7, with TRBD2 matching over 8 bases. The CDR3 spans 14 residues. The junction had 9 bases not matched to a gene; V was cut back by 5 bases and J by 6 bases. Germline CDR1 is MNHEY and CDR2 is SVGAGI. DNA for the CDR3: TGTGCCAGCAGTATTACAGCGGGAGAGGTCGAGCAGTACTTC. Translating gives CASSITAGEVEQYF.

The chain employs TRBV28 and TRBJ1-4, with 9 bases aligning to TRBD1. CDR1 and CDR2 (germline): MDHEN, SYDVKM. Trimming removed 7 bases from V and 7 bases from J; junction bases left unmatched: 10. CDR3 length: 15 residues. CDR3 sequence: CASIPSGTGSEKLFF. For the CDR3, the DNA is TGTGCCAGCATCCCCTCGGGGACAGGGAGTGAAAAACTGTTTTTT.

The chain recombines TRBV6-6 with TRBJ2-2; no clear D. Germline V lookup: CDR1 MNHNY, CDR2 SVGAGI (reference sequence). With 0 bases removed from V and 8 bases from J, the gap between germline ends came to 7 bases. The CDR3 runs 13 residues. CDR3 protein: CASSYSSEGELFF. The DNA of the CDR3 is TGTGCCAGCAGTTACTCTTCTGAGGGGGAGCTGTTTTTT.

J is TRBJ1-2 and V is TRBV6-4; D is uncertain. Germline V gene lookup returns CDR1 MRHNA and CDR2 SNTAGT. V was trimmed by 3 bases and J by 0 bases, leaving 8 bases between them. The CDR3 extends over 14 amino acids. The CDR3 loop reads CASSERQANYGYTF. In DNA form, the CDR3 reads TGTGCCAGCAGTGAAAGGCAGGCTAACTATGGCTACACCTTC.

In this sample, this clone turned up once. This chain uses TRBV24-1 with TRBJ1-4; D possibly corresponds to TRBD1 (5 bases). Trimming removed 3 bases from V and 1 base from J, with 8 bases in between. The CDR3 is 15 amino acids. The germline V gene has CDR1 KGHDR and CDR2 SFDVKD. In DNA, the CDR3 is TGTGCCACCAGTGATGCGGGGGTAACTAATGAAAAACTGTTTTTT. Residues: CATSDAGVTNEKLFF.

This clone was found a few times. The chain is built from TRBV6-1 and TRBJ2-3; 11 nucleotides align to TRBD2. The CDR3 has 17 amino acids. The germline gives CDR1 MNHNS, CDR2 SASEGT. Trimming at V came to 3 bases and at J to 4 bases, leaving 9 bases not matched to a gene. CDR3 in DNA: TGTGCCAGCAGTGAGCTTACTGGACTAGCGGGCGCAGATACGCAGTATTTT. Protein: CASSELTGLAGADTQYF.

V is TRBV5-1 and J is TRBJ2-3, with D hard to call. The CDR3 spans 11 residues. Germline CDR1 reads SGHRS; CDR2 reads YFSETQ. V was trimmed by 1 base and J by 5 bases, leaving 2 bases between them. The CDR3 DNA is TGCGCCAGCAGCTTGCAAGATACGCAGTATTTT. Its protein is CASSLQDTQYF.

The rearrangement uses TRBV28 and TRBJ1-5, with a tentative D call TRBD1 (5 bases). V was shortened by 3 bases and J by 2 bases, with 11 bases between the two germline ends. There are 15 residues in the CDR3. Germline values: CDR1 MDHEN, CDR2 SYDVKM. CDR3 in amino acids: CASSFNQGGNQPQHF. The CDR3 nucleotides are TGTGCCAGCAGTTTCAACCAGGGTGGCAATCAGCCCCAGCATTTT.

The genes are TRBV13 and TRBJ2-3; D may be TRBD2 (6 bases). The length of the CDR3 is 17 residues. V was trimmed by 4 bases and J by 2 bases, leaving 19 bases between them. Germline lookup yields CDR1 PRHDT and CDR2 FYEKMQ (reference sequence). CDR3: CASSSRGSVRSTDTQYF. In nucleotides, the CDR3 is TGTGCCAGCAGCTCCCGGGGGAGTGTTCGGTCCACAGATACGCAGTATTTT. The whole variable domain, filled in from reference TRBV13 and TRBJ2-3, reads AAGVIQSPRHLIKEKRETATLKCYPIPRHDTVYWYQQGPGQDPQFLISFYEKMQSDKGSIPDRFSAQQFSDYHSELNMSSLELGDSALYFCASSSRGSVRSTDTQYFGPGTRLTVL.

The chain employs TRBV18 and TRBJ1-5, with D possibly TRBD1 on 5 matching bases. The germline gives CDR1 KGHSH, CDR2 LQKENI. V dropped 3 bases and J dropped 5 bases, with 11 bases sitting between them. The CDR3 sequence is 14 residues long. CDR3 nucleotide sequence: TGTGCCAGCTCACCGACAGATTCTGATCAGCCCCAGCATTTT. This codes for CASSPTDSDQPQHF.

The rearrangement uses TRBV5-8 and TRBJ2-1, with D hard to call. Trimming cost V 1 base and J 0 bases, with 8 bases left between them. Germline CDR1 is SGHTS and CDR2 is YDEGEE. CDR3 length: 15 residues. CDR3 sequence (DNA): TGTGCCAGCAGCTTGTGGTATAGCTCCTACAATGAGCAGTTCTTC. Protein: CASSLWYSSYNEQFF.

This chain connects TRBV19 to TRBJ2-2; 7 bases map to TRBD1. V gave up 7 bases and J gave up 4 bases; unmatched junction bases: 9. From germline, CDR1 is LNHDA and CDR2 SQIVND (reference sequence). This CDR3 contains 15 residues. The CDR3 DNA follows: TGTGCCAGTACCGGCACAGGGGCAGCCACCGGGGAGCTGTTTTTT. Encoded protein: CASTGTGAATGELFF.

The chain recombines TRBV7-2 with TRBJ2-3; D perhaps matches TRBD2 (7 bases). This CDR3 region has 14 residues. The germline V gene encodes CDR1 SGHTA and CDR2 FQGNSA. Trimming shortened V by 5 bases and J by 5 bases, and 14 bases separated the two germline ends. CDR3 amino acids: CASSPRGGRDTQYF. CDR3 sequence (DNA): TGTGCCAGCAGCCCAAGGGGGGGCAGAGATACGCAGTATTTT.

This rearrangement joins TRBV24-1 to TRBJ2-5, with 13 nucleotides matching TRBD2. Losses at the gene ends were 6 bases for V and 3 bases for J; bases not matched to a gene: 3. The CDR3 sequence is 15 residues long. Germline V gene data show CDR1 as KGHDR and CDR2 as SFDVKD. CDR3: CATSTSGRAEETQYF. The CDR3 bases are TGTGCCACCAGTACTAGCGGGAGGGCCGAAGAGACCCAGTACTTC.

The rearrangement uses TRBV19 and TRBJ2-3, with 8 bases matching TRBD2. J gave up 7 bases and V 7 bases, and 4 bases lay outside the gene matches. This CDR3 spans 12 amino acids. Germline V gives CDR1 LNHDA, CDR2 SQIVND (reference sequence). CDR3 sequence (DNA): TGTGCCAGTATCGGACTAGCCAATACGCAGTATTTT. Translated: CASIGLANTQYF.

This chain uses TRBV19 with TRBJ2-5; 9 nucleotides agree with TRBD1. From germline, CDR1 is LNHDA and CDR2 SQIVND (reference sequence). The V and J ends lost 4 bases and 4 bases, in that order; junction bases with no gene match: 4. CDR3 length: 14 residues. CDR3 sequence: CASSKQGARETQYF. CDR3 DNA sequence: TGTGCCAGTAGTAAACAGGGGGCAAGAGAGACCCAGTACTTC.